The present TCR beta chain was sequenced within a study of shared clonotypes between healthy human individuals. Points from the study as a whole: Sharing of clonotypes among donors was expected to vary with sequencing depth. In contrast to clonotypes shared by all four donors, non-shared clonotypes had lower generation probabilities.

The CDR3 has 14 residues. Trimming removed 3 bases at V and 4 bases at J, with 11 bases between. Germline loops: CDR1 WSHSY, CDR2 SAAADI. When replicate PCRs were run on sorted subsets, they used around 200 ng DNA, approximately 33,000 T cell genomes. The table came from immunoSEQ multiplex PCR; TCRdb's copy has only in-frame clones and leaves some out. The data contain about 2,100,000 clones, 85% to 95% of them seen just once; the ten biggest clones take up roughly 1.7%. As concerns this clone: As yet, its antigen is unknown.

Naive CD8 cells, CD45RO-negative and positively selected for CCR7, excluded terminally differentiated effector memory CD45RA+ cells. The sequence was obtained from a man younger than 30 in good health. Some clones in this sample may be carry-over from other donors' samples. This sequence joins TRBV10-2 and TRBJ2-3; D not certain. The sample consisted of naive CD8+ T cells from PBMCs. CDR3 coding DNA: TGCGCCAGCAGTGATGTCCCCCCAGCAGATACGCAGTATTTT. Its translation: CASSDVPPADTQYF.